The present T cell receptor beta chain was sequenced within a study of vaccination effects on CD4 cells after COVID-19. Measured with immunoSEQ multiplex PCR; TCRdb has only the in-frame clones, and not every one. This sample has 70,000 or so clones, with 65% to 75% found just once. Sequencing in the ViraFEST assay came after antigen-specific CD4+ T cells had been expanded with viral peptide pools, which were used to stimulate PBMC. Having been cultured for 9 to 11 days, the cells underwent CD4+ T cell isolation. Between March and December 2020, the person had a SARS-CoV-2 infection that PCR confirmed. For this clone: What it binds is not known.

CDR3 length: 14 amino acids. V was pared by 4 bases and J by 4 bases, with 11 bases between. Germline CDR1 reads SGHRS; CDR2 reads YFSETQ. This chain uses TRBV5-1 with TRBJ2-2; D unclear. This material consisted of CD4+ T cells from PBMCs cultured with HIV peptides, taken before COVID-19 vaccination. Stated subset: HIV-1 Nef peptide pool negative control/reference culture. The sequence derives from a human donor who had a prior SARS-CoV-2 infection. The CDR3 DNA reads as TGCGCCAGCAGCGGAGTGGTCGGCACCGGGGAGCTGTTTTTT. It is translated as CASSGVVGTGELFF. Variable domain in full (rest from reference TRBV5-1 and TRBJ2-2): KAGVTQTPRYLIKTRGQQVTLSCSPISGHRSVSWYQQTPGQGLQFLFEYFSETQRNKGNFPGRFSGRQFSNSRSEMNVSTLELGDSALYLCASSGVVGTGELFFGEGSRLTVL.